This T cell receptor (beta chain) was sequenced in a study of vaccination and CD4 T cells after COVID-19. Looking at the study overall: Once diagnosed, patients had post-COVID samples drawn a median about 100 days later (range 35 to 161).

Findings of the study overall: In convalescent patients, 304 of 307 vaccine-specific clones were spike mono-reactive.

Regarding this clonotype: The antigen remains unidentified.

Per the germline V gene, CDR1 is MDHEN and CDR2 is SYDVKM. This CDR3 is built from 14 residues. The ends lost 7 bases at V and 3 bases at J; junction bases unmatched: 8. With the Oncomine TCR Beta short-read assay, DNA from cultured CD4+ T cells was sequenced. Once CD4+ T cells had been cultured, genomic DNA was extracted from them. Each CDR3 protein gets one entry after TCRdb re-called the PCR reads with MiXCR. The sample contains about 25,000 distinct CDR3 sequences, more than 40% of which appear only once. Noted treatment: approximately 9-day PBMC culture with coronavirus spike peptide pools or control peptides (ViraFEST assay). In the ViraFEST assay, peptide-pool expansion preceded TCR sequencing of expanded clonotypes.

The chain links TRBV28 to TRBJ2-7; 8 nucleotides match TRBD1. The receptor comes from a human donor who had recovered from COVID-19. The sequenced sample consisted of CD4+ T cells from blood, cultured in vitro. Here the CDR3 reads CASISQGGIYEQYF. The CDR3 nucleotides read TGTGCCAGCATTTCACAGGGGGGAATCTACGAGCAGTACTTC.